Shown below are 16 T cell receptor beta chains from a single sample sequenced in a study of T-cell memory formation after mild COVID-19. One entry per CDR3 protein, called by TCRdb with MiXCR from the 5' RACE reads. This sample has 190,000 or so distinct CDR3 sequences; over 20% occur once, and the top ten carry under 25%. Sequenced input: PBMCs or a T cell subset sorted from them (not recorded which). The receptor set was obtained from an adult woman who had mild COVID-19 (a few samples of this study predate the infection). Cell type and time point are not known.

The CDR3 region has the DNA TGTGCCAGCAGTTTATCATCAGGGTACTTGGGCAATGAGCAGTTCTTC. It yields the protein CASSLSSGYLGNEQFF. The chain links TRBV27 to TRBJ2-1, with TRBD1 as a possible D gene (5 bases). This CDR3 region has 16 residues. Germline values: CDR1 MNHEY, CDR2 SMNVEV (reference sequence). V dropped 0 bases and J dropped 6 bases, with 15 bases sitting between them.

This chain joins TRBV6-5 and TRBJ2-1; 8 bases align to TRBD1. After removal of 6 bases from V and 5 bases from J, the junction contained 9 bases not matched to a gene. The CDR3 loop spans 15 amino acids. Germline V CDR1 and CDR2: MNHEY, SVGAGI. In nucleotides, the CDR3 is TGTGCCAGCAGCTCTTCGACAGGGGCCCACAATGAGCAGTTCTTC. The encoded protein is CASSSSTGAHNEQFF.

This clonotype occurred a few times. This chain links TRBV12-3 or TRBV12-4 with TRBJ2-3; D uncertain. This CDR3 comprises 14 residues. Trimming removed 6 bases at V and 2 bases at J, with 12 bases between. The CDR3 region is CASRWAKSTDTQYF. CDR3 in DNA: TGTGCCAGCAGGTGGGCGAAATCCACAGATACGCAGTATTTT.

The chain joins TRBV21-1 to TRBJ2-1; the table's D call TRBD1 went unverified against the DNA. TRBV21-1 is termed a pseudogene. The CDR3 totals 13 residues. The CDR3 loop reads CASTHELGGEQFF. The CDR3 region has the DNA TGTGCCAGCACCCATGAATTGGGGGGTGAGCAGTTCTTC.

This chain connects TRBV7-8 to TRBJ1-1, with a tentative D call TRBD1 (6 bases). Germline V gene data show CDR1 as SGHVS and CDR2 as FQNEAQ. The CDR3 is 13 amino acids. V lost 8 bases and J 0 bases, leaving 10 bases between the germline ends. For the CDR3, the DNA is TGTGCCAGCCTAAGGGGGGTGAACACTGAAGCTTTCTTT. Its translation is CASLRGVNTEAFF.

On this clonotype: One junction end disagrees with the germline gene, perhaps due to a read error. The CDR3 reads CATSRGPGDYPTYVQYF. CDR3 nucleotide sequence: TGTGCCACCAGCAGAGGCCCGGGGGACTATCCGACTTACGTGCAGTACTTC. This sequence joins TRBV15 and TRBJ2-7; the match to TRBD2 covers 7 bases. Germline V lookup: CDR1 LNHNV, CDR2 YYDKDF (reference sequence). The CDR3 length is 17 residues.

The J gene is TRBJ1-1, the V gene TRBV7-9; no reliable D call. The CDR3 is made up of 14 amino acids. Germline V gene sequence: CDR1 SEHNR, CDR2 FQNEAQ (reference sequence). The ends were cut back, 4 bases at V and 1 base at J, with 10 bases in the middle. CDR3 sequence: CASSSGRENTEAFF. The CDR3 DNA follows: TGTGCCAGCAGCTCAGGACGGGAGAACACTGAAGCTTTCTTT.

The chain employs TRBV27 and TRBJ1-1, with D perhaps TRBD1 (5 bases). CDR3 size: 16 residues. Germline V gene sequence: CDR1 MNHEY, CDR2 SMNVEV (reference sequence). Trimming removed 3 bases at V and 0 bases at J, with 14 bases between. Here the CDR3 reads CASSLRVAGLNTEAFF. Here the CDR3 DNA reads TGTGCCAGCAGTTTGCGAGTGGCAGGGCTGAACACTGAAGCTTTCTTT.

The chain combines TRBV10-3 with TRBJ1-1; D gene ambiguous. V was cut by 11 bases and J by 1 base, with 8 bases left in between. The CDR3 loop spans 11 amino acids. Germline values: CDR1 ENHRY, CDR2 SYGVKD. Written as DNA, the CDR3 is TGTGCCGGAGGGTCGAACACTGAAGCTTTCTTT. The encoded protein is CAGGSNTEAFF.

This clonotype appeared a single time. This chain links TRBV5-1 with TRBJ2-1, with TRBD2 matching over 8 bases. Per germline, CDR1 SGHRS and CDR2 YFSETQ. The CDR3 contains 15 residues. Trimming took 5 bases from V and 5 from J; bases not matched to a gene: 9. CDR3 amino acids: CASSSWLAGNNEQFF. CDR3 coding DNA: TGCGCCAGCAGTTCGTGGCTAGCGGGTAACAATGAGCAGTTCTTC.

This chain links TRBV7-8 with TRBJ2-7; 11 positions agree with TRBD1. J gave up 5 bases and V 0 bases, and 9 bases lay outside the gene matches. The CDR3 spans 17 residues. Germline loops: CDR1 SGHVS, CDR2 FQNEAQ. The CDR3 sequence is CASSLARDRGIVDEQYF. In DNA, the CDR3 is TGTGCCAGCAGCTTAGCGCGGGACAGGGGGATAGTCGACGAGCAGTACTTC. Complete variable domain (other parts from reference TRBV7-8 and TRBJ2-7): GAGVSQSPRYKVAKRGQDVALRCDPISGHVSLFWYQQALGQGPEFLTYFQNEAQLDKSGLPSDRFFAERPEGSVSTLKIQRTQQEDSAVYLCASSLARDRGIVDEQYFGPGTRLTVT.

This chain uses TRBV29-1 with TRBJ2-1, with 14 bases identical to TRBD2. This CDR3 is built from 16 residues. The germline gives CDR1 SQVTM, CDR2 ANQGSEA. The trim removed 1 base at V and 5 bases at J, leaving 4 bases unmatched. The CDR3 loop is CSVEGGLAGGDNEQFF. In nucleotides, the CDR3 is TGCAGCGTTGAAGGAGGACTAGCGGGGGGAGACAATGAGCAGTTCTTC.

This rearrangement joins TRBV5-1 to TRBJ2-1; 8 positions agree with TRBD1. V lost 4 bases to trimming and J lost 6 bases; unmatched junction nucleotides: 6. The CDR3 has 14 residues. The germline CDR1 and CDR2 sequences are SGHRS and YFSETQ. This CDR3 is CASSPDRVGNEQFF. CDR3 nucleotide sequence: TGCGCCAGCAGCCCGGACAGGGTCGGCAATGAGCAGTTCTTC.

This clonotype was counted a few times. The V call is TRBV10-3, the J call TRBJ1-2; D call uncertain. Trimming took off 3 bases at V and 1 base at J, with 6 bases between the two ends. The CDR3 loop spans 13 amino acids. Per germline, CDR1 ENHRY and CDR2 SYGVKD. CDR3 nucleotide sequence: TGTGCCATCAGTGACGGTAATAACTATGGCTACACCTTC. Protein product: CAISDGNNYGYTF.

The rearrangement links TRBV2 to TRBJ2-2, with D perhaps matching TRBD1 (5 bases). The V end lost 7 bases, the J end lost 4 bases, and 25 bases lay between the germline ends. From germline, CDR1 is SNHLY and CDR2 FYNNEI. This CDR3 spans 18 amino acids. CDR3 loop: CASTPIGLVGAGTGELFF. The CDR3 DNA sequence: TGTGCCAGCACCCCGATCGGTCTTGTTGGGGCCGGCACCGGGGAGCTGTTTTTT.

The chain combines TRBV7-9 with TRBJ2-1; possible D gene TRBD2, 5 bases. Germline CDR1 is SEHNR and CDR2 is FQNEAQ (reference sequence). Trimming removed 1 base from V and 15 bases from J, with 10 bases in between. The length of the CDR3 is 11 residues. CDR3 nucleotides: TGTGCCAGCAGCTTAGACGGGAAGTCGTTCTTC. This translates into CASSLDGKSFF.